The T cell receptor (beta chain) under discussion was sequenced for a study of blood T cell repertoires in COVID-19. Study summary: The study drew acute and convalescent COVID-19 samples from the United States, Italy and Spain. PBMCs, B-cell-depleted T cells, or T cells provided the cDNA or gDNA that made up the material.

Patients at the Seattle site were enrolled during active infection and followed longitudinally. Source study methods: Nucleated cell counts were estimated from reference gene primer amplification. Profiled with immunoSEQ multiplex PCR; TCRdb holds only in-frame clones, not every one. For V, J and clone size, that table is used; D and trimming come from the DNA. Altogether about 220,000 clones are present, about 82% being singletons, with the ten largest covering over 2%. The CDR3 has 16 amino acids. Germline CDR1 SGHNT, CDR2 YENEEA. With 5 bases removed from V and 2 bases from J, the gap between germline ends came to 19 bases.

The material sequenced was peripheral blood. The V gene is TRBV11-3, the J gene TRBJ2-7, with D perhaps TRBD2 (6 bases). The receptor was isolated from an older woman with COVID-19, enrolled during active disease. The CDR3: CASSLGRGTGAYEQYF. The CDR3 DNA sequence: TGTGCCAGCAGCCTCGGACGCGGGACGGGAGCCTACGAGCAGTACTTC.